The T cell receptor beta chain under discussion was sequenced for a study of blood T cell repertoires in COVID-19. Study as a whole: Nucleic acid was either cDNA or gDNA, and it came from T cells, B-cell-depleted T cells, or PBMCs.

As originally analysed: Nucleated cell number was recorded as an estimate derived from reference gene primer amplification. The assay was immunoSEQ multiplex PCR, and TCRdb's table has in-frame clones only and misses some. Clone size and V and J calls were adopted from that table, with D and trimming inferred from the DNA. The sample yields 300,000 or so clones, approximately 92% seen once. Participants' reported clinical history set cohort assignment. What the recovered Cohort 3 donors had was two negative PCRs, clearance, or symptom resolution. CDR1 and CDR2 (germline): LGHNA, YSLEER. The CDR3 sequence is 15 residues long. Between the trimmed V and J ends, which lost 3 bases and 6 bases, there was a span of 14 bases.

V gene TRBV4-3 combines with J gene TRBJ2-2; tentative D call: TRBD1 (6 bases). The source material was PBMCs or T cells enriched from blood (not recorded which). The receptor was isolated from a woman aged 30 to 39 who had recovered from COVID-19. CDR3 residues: CASSHYLQGSGELFF. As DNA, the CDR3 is TGCGCCAGCAGCCACTATTTACAGGGATCCGGGGAGCTGTTTTTT.